Listed here are 5 T cell receptor beta chains from one sample, sequenced in a study of blood T cell repertoires in COVID-19. Data came from immunoSEQ multiplex PCR; TCRdb stores just in-frame clones and leaves some out. The sample includes tens of thousands of clones, 78% of them seen just once. Material: peripheral blood. All receptors derive from a man in his 70s with COVID-19, enrolled during active disease.

A few counts support this clone. The chain carries TRBV2 and TRBJ2-5; D is unclear. The CDR3 runs 11 residues. V dropped 6 bases and J dropped 5 bases, with 7 bases sitting between them. CDR1 and CDR2 (germline): SNHLY, FYNNEI. CDR3 sequence (DNA): TGTGCCAGCAGGAGTTGGGAGACCCAGTACTTC. Translated, it gives CASRSWETQYF.

The chain has TRBV6-6 and TRBJ2-5, with D perhaps TRBD2 (7 bases). Germline CDR1 reads MNHNY; CDR2 reads SVGAGI (reference sequence). The length of the CDR3 is 14 residues. V was pared by 6 bases and J by 4 bases, with 15 bases between. The CDR3 loop reads CASSPHGGRETQYF. The DNA of the CDR3 is TGTGCCAGCAGCCCCCACGGGGGGCGAGAGACCCAGTACTTC.

J is TRBJ2-3 and V is TRBV7-9, with no clear D. Trimming pared 7 bases from V and 4 bases from J, leaving 9 bases between. The germline V gene encodes CDR1 SEHNR and CDR2 FQNEAQ (reference sequence). This CDR3 spans 12 amino acids. CDR3 amino acids: CASTASADTQYF. CDR3 sequence (DNA): TGTGCCAGCACCGCGAGTGCAGATACGCAGTATTTT.

J is TRBJ1-5 and V is TRBV27; tentative D call: TRBD1 (5 bases). The germline gives CDR1 MNHEY, CDR2 SMNVEV (reference sequence). V lost 4 bases to trimming and J lost 0 bases, with 13 bases between them. The CDR3 is 16 amino acids. The chain's CDR3 is CASSSIGTVSNQPQHF. The CDR3 coding sequence is TGTGCCAGCAGTTCCATCGGGACTGTTAGCAATCAGCCCCAGCATTTT.

V is TRBV19 and J is TRBJ2-3, with D possibly matching TRBD1 (5 bases). Germline V gene sequence: CDR1 LNHDA, CDR2 SQIVND (reference sequence). This CDR3 is built from 14 residues. V was pared by 6 bases and J by 5 bases, with 15 bases between. The CDR3 nucleotides are TGTGCCAGTAGGAGGTATGGGGCCAAAGATACGCAGTATTTT. Translated, it gives CASRRYGAKDTQYF.